This T cell receptor beta chain was found in a study of spatial heterogeneity in lung cancer. Study-level background: Unique TCR and UMI combinations averaged more than ten appearances each in raw reads.

Comment on this clonotype: The antigen is unknown.

Specified time point: sample taken at primary tumor resection. Unsorted tumor, nontumor lung tissue or cryopreserved PBMC supplied the whole RNA. The study's findings and limits: Resection saw ubiquitous expanded tumor TCRs appear in blood more than follow-up did.

TCRdb ran MiXCR on the 5' RACE reads and lists one entry per CDR3 protein. The sample lists some 83,000 distinct CDR3 sequences, under 25% seen once, with approximately 5.6% in the top ten. This TCR derives from a male donor with early-stage non-small cell lung cancer. The sample consisted of PBMCs, taken at surgery.

CDR3 amino acids: CAAQGTGGETEAFF. As DNA, the CDR3 is TGTGCCGCCCAGGGGACAGGGGGTGAAACTGAAGCTTTCTTT. J is TRBJ1-1 and V is TRBV28, with 11 nucleotides matching TRBD1. V was clipped by 11 bases and J by 5 bases; unmatched bases: 10. The CDR3 consists of 14 residues. Germline V gene sequence: CDR1 MDHEN, CDR2 SYDVKM.